A single sample gave rise to the 13 T cell receptor beta chains below, sequenced in a study of blood T cell repertoires in COVID-19. Clones were sequenced by immunoSEQ multiplex PCR, and TCRdb holds only the in-frame ones, with some missing. The profile shows fewer than 250,000 clones, approximately 90% of them singletons. Sequenced: peripheral blood. The receptors were sampled from a man between 70 and 80 years old with acute or convalescent COVID-19.

V is TRBV7-2 and J is TRBJ2-1; 13 nucleotides agree with TRBD2. The V segment lost 0 bases and the J segment 7 bases; nucleotides outside the gene matches: 12. The germline gives CDR1 SGHTA, CDR2 FQGNSA. CDR3 length: 19 amino acids. The CDR3 sequence is CASSLALGLAGVLKNEQFF. The CDR3 DNA sequence: TGTGCCAGCAGCTTAGCGCTAGGACTAGCGGGAGTTTTAAAGAATGAGCAGTTCTTC.

V and J are TRBV5-1 and TRBJ2-7; 8 nucleotides align to TRBD1. Per the germline V gene, CDR1 is SGHRS and CDR2 is YFSETQ. CDR3 length: 14 amino acids. With 1 base clipped from V and 5 bases from J, the junction kept 5 bases outside the gene matches. In DNA, the CDR3 is TGCGCCAGCAGCTTGAGGACAGGGAGCCACGAGCAGTACTTC. Translation gives CASSLRTGSHEQYF.

This chain connects TRBV5-4 to TRBJ2-3; 13 nucleotides align to TRBD2. This CDR3 is built from 18 residues. CDR1 and CDR2 (germline): SGHNT, YYREEE (reference sequence). V was clipped by 3 bases and J by 3 bases; unmatched bases: 10. CDR3 DNA: TGTGCCAGCAGCTCCCCAGGACTAGCGGGAGCACGGACAGATACGCAGTATTTT. Its translation is CASSSPGLAGARTDTQYF.

CDR3 amino acids: CASSEALTGDGGYTF. The DNA of the CDR3 is TGTGCCAGCAGTGAAGCATTGACAGGGGATGGTGGCTACACCTTC. The chain is built from TRBV6-1 and TRBJ1-2, with 8 bases aligning to TRBD1. The length of the CDR3 is 15 residues. Per germline, CDR1 MNHNS and CDR2 SASEGT. V lost 0 bases to trimming and J lost 7 bases; unmatched junction nucleotides: 7.

This clone appeared once. This chain uses TRBV18 with TRBJ1-1; 7 bases match TRBD1. Germline assignment: CDR1 KGHSH and CDR2 LQKENI. The CDR3 length is 18 residues. V was pared by 2 bases and J by 0 bases, with 12 bases of the junction left unmatched. CDR3 bases: TGTGCCAGCTCACCAGGGCCGACAGGGCGGCGGGTGAACACTGAAGCTTTCTTT. It encodes CASSPGPTGRRVNTEAFF. The full variable domain, its missing parts supplied by reference TRBV18 and TRBJ1-1, is NAGVMQNPRHLVRRRGQEARLRCSPMKGHSHVYWYRQLPEEGLKFMVYLQKENIIDESGMPKERFSAEFPKEGPSILRIQQVVRGDSAAYFCASSPGPTGRRVNTEAFFGQGTRLTVV.

The rearrangement uses TRBV24-1 and TRBJ2-1; D is undetermined. V was clipped by 5 bases and J by 5 bases, with 12 bases between them. The CDR3 has 14 residues. CDR1 KGHDR and CDR2 SFDVKD come from the germline V gene. The chain's CDR3 is CATSGLNTHNEQFF. The CDR3 coding sequence is TGTGCCACCAGTGGCTTAAACACCCACAATGAGCAGTTCTTC.

V gene TRBV11-2 combines with J gene TRBJ2-1; the D gene is possibly TRBD1 (6 bases). The V and J ends lost 1 base and 4 bases respectively, with 11 bases between them. The CDR3 loop spans 15 amino acids. CDR1 and CDR2 from the germline V gene are SGHAT and FQNNGV. As DNA, the CDR3 is TGTGCCAGCAGCTTAGTGGCAGGGGTTTACAATGAGCAGTTCTTC. Encoded protein: CASSLVAGVYNEQFF.

The gene calls are TRBV29-1 and TRBJ2-5; TRBD2 is a possible D gene (5 bases). The germline V gene encodes CDR1 SQVTM and CDR2 ANQGSEA. The CDR3 runs 13 residues. V was clipped by 4 bases and J by 2 bases, with 11 bases between them. The CDR3 sequence is CSVGGGAQETQYF. Here the CDR3 DNA reads TGCAGCGTTGGCGGAGGCGCTCAAGAGACCCAGTACTTC.

The V gene is TRBV7-9, the J gene TRBJ2-5; possible D gene TRBD1, 6 bases. Between the trimmed V and J ends, which lost 3 bases and 4 bases, there was a span of 9 bases. CDR3 size: 13 residues. CDR1 and CDR2 (germline): SEHNR, FQNEAQ (reference sequence). The CDR3 nucleotides read TGTGCCAGCAGCTTTTTGGGGGCAGAGACCCAGTACTTC. Translating gives CASSFLGAETQYF.

This sequence joins TRBV5-6 and TRBJ1-3; D perhaps matches TRBD1 (5 bases). V dropped 6 bases and J dropped 7 bases, with 11 bases sitting between them. This CDR3 region has 12 residues. Germline V gives CDR1 SGHDT, CDR2 YYEEEE. The CDR3 nucleotides read TGTGCCAGCAACGTACGGGGGAACACCATATATTTT. Its protein is CASNVRGNTIYF.

This chain links TRBV28 with TRBJ1-5, with 8 bases matching TRBD1. This CDR3 has 15 amino acids. Trimming took 2 bases from V and 7 from J; bases not matched to a gene: 7. Germline V gene data show CDR1 as MDHEN and CDR2 as SYDVKM. The DNA of the CDR3 is TGTGCCAGCAGTTTACATCAGGGGGCGGGGCAGCCCCAGCATTTT. It yields the protein CASSLHQGAGQPQHF.

The rearrangement uses TRBV12-3 or TRBV12-4 and TRBJ2-3; D remains ambiguous. CDR3 length: 13 residues. Trimming pared 6 bases from V and 4 bases from J, leaving 11 bases between. The CDR3: CASSPGVADTQYF. CDR3 in DNA: TGTGCCAGCAGCCCCGGAGTCGCAGATACGCAGTATTTT.

The V gene is TRBV30, the J gene TRBJ2-7; no reliable D call. V gave up 0 bases and J gave up 2 bases, with 8 bases separating them. The CDR3 sequence is 13 residues long. CDR1 is GTSNPN and CDR2 is SVGIG in the germline V gene (reference sequence). The CDR3 loop is CAWSVRVPYEQYF. The CDR3 DNA follows: TGTGCCTGGAGTGTACGGGTACCCTACGAGCAGTACTTC. The full variable domain, completed using reference TRBV30 and TRBJ2-7, is SQTIHQWPATLVQPVGSPLSLECTVEGTSNPNLYWYRQAAGRGLQLLFYSVGIGQISSEVPQNLSASRPQDRQFILSSKKLLLSDSGFYLCAWSVRVPYEQYFGPGTRLTVT.